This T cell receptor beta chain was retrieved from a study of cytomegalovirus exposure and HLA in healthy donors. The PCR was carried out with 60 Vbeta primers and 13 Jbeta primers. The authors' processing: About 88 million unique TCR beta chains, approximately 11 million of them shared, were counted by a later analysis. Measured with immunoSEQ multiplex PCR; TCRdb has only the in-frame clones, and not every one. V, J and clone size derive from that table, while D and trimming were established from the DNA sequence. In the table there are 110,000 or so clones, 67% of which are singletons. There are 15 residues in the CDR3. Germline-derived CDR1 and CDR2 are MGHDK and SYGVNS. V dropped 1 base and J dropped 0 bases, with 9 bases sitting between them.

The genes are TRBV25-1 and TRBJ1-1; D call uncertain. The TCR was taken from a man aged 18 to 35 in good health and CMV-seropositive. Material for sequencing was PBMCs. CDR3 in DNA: TGTGCCAGCAGTGAATCTATAGCAATGAACACTGAAGCTTTCTTT. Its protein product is CASSESIAMNTEAFF.